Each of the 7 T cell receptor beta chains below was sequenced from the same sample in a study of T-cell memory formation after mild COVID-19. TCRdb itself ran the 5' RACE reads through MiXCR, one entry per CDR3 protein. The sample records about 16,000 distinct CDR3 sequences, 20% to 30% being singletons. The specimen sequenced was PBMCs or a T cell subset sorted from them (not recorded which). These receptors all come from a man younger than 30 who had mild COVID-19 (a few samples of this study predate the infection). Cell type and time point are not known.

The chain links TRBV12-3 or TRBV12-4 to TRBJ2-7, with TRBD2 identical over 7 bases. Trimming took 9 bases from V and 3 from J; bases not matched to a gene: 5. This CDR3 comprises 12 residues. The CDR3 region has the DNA TGTGCCAGTGGGGAGGGTTTCTACGAGCAGTACTTC. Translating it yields CASGEGFYEQYF.

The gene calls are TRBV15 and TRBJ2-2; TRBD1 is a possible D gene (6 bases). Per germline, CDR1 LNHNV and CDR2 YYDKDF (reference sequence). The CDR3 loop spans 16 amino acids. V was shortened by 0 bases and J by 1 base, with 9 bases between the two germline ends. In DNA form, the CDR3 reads TGTGCCACCAGCAGAGATGGACAGTTGAACACCGGGGAGCTGTTTTTT. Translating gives CATSRDGQLNTGELFF. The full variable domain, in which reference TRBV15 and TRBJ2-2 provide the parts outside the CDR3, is DAMVIQNPRYQVTQFGKPVTLSCSQTLNHNVMYWYQQKSSQAPKLLFHYYDKDFNNEADTPDNFQSRRPNTSFCFLDIRSPGLGDTAMYLCATSRDGQLNTGELFFGEGSRLTVL.

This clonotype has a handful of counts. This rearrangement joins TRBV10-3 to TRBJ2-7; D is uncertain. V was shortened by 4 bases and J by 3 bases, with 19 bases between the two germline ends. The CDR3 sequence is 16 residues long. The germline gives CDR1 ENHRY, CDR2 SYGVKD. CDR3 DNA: TGTGCCATCAGTGTAAGAAGTTGGCCTATGGACTACGAGCAGTACTTC. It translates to CAISVRSWPMDYEQYF.

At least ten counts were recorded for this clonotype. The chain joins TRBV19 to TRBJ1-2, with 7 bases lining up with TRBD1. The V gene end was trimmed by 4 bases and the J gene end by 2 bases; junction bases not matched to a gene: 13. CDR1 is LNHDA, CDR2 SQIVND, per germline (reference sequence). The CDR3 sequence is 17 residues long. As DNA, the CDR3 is TGTGCCAGTAGTACCGATCGACAGGGACTCATCAACTATGGCTACACCTTC. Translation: CASSTDRQGLINYGYTF.

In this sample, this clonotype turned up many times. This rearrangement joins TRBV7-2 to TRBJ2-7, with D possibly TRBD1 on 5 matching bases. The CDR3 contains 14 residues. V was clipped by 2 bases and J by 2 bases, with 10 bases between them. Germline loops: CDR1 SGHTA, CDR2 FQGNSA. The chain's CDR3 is CASSLWGLTYEQYF. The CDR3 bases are TGTGCCAGCAGCTTATGGGGCCTGACCTACGAGCAGTACTTC.

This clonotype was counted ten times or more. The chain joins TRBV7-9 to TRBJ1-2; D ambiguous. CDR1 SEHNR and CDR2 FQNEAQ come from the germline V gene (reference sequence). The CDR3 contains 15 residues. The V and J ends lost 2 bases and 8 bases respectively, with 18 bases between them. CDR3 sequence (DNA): TGTGCCAGCAGCTTACCCGGCCGCCGGTTGGAGGGCTACACCTTC. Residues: CASSLPGRRLEGYTF. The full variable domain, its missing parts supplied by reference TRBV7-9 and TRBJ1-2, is DTGVSQNPRHKITKRGQNVTFRCDPISEHNRLYWYRQTLGQGPEFLTYFQNEAQLEKSRLLSDRFSAERPKGSFSTLEIQRTEQGDSAMYLCASSLPGRRLEGYTFGSGTRLTVV.

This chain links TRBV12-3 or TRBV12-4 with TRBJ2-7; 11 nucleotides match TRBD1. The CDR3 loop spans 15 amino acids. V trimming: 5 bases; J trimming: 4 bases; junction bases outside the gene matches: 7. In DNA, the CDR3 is TGTGCCAGCAGTGTGGGACAGGGGGAAGGTTACGAGCAGTACTTC. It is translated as CASSVGQGEGYEQYF.